Below, 30 T cell receptor beta chains from the same sample are listed, as sequenced in a study of beta chain features in type 1 diabetes. Reverse transcription of all isolated RNA meant that expressed TCRB transcripts were sequenced. The assay was immunoSEQ multiplex PCR, and TCRdb's table has in-frame clones only and misses some. The sample consists of about 40,000 clones, 49% of them appearing once. Sequencing was done on a sample of central memory CD4+ T cells from blood. The receptors derive from a woman under 30 in good health.

The chain combines TRBV11-2 with TRBJ2-1, with 8 bases that match TRBD2. CDR1 SGHAT and CDR2 FQNNGV come from the germline V gene. V shed 6 bases and J 6 bases; nucleotides not matched to a gene: 13. The CDR3 has 16 amino acids. The CDR3 loop reads CASSSNVAGGFNEQFF. The CDR3 DNA follows: TGTGCCAGCAGTTCCAACGTGGCGGGAGGTTTCAATGAGCAGTTCTTC.

This clone was counted once. This rearrangement joins TRBV2 to TRBJ2-3; TRBD2 agrees at 12 bases. J gave up 4 bases and V 6 bases, and 2 bases lay outside the gene matches. The CDR3 sequence is 14 residues long. In germline, CDR1 is SNHLY, CDR2 FYNNEI. Here the CDR3 DNA reads TGTGCCAGCAGAGGGACTAGCGGGCCAGATACGCAGTATTTT. It specifies CASRGTSGPDTQYF.

The V call is TRBV10-2, the J call TRBJ1-4; D ambiguous. Germline loops: CDR1 WSHSY, CDR2 SAAADI. Between the trimmed V and J ends, which lost 4 bases and 5 bases, there was a span of 11 bases. The CDR3 has 14 residues. The CDR3 DNA reads TGCGCCAGCAGTGCGAGGACGGGGAATGAAAAACTGTTTTTT. It yields the protein CASSARTGNEKLFF.

The chain couples TRBV7-2 to TRBJ1-5, with D unresolved. Trimming took 4 bases from V and 0 from J, leaving 4 bases between them. Germline CDR1 is SGHTA and CDR2 is FQGNSA. This CDR3 is 13 amino acids long. The CDR3 reads CASSSGSNQPQHF. For the CDR3, the DNA is TGTGCCAGCAGCTCCGGTAGCAATCAGCCCCAGCATTTT.

The V gene is TRBV2, the J gene TRBJ2-3; 9 positions match TRBD1. CDR3 length equals 19 residues. The trim removed 4 bases at V and 3 bases at J, leaving 17 bases unmatched. CDR1 SNHLY and CDR2 FYNNEI come from the germline V gene. CDR3 residues: CASSGDRGWPKIGTDTQYF. In DNA, the CDR3 is TGTGCCAGCAGTGGCGACAGGGGGTGGCCTAAAATCGGTACAGATACGCAGTATTTT.

V usage is TRBV25-1 and J usage is TRBJ2-2, with no clear D. Trimming left V 5 bases short and J 1 base short, with 11 bases between. CDR1 MGHDK and CDR2 SYGVNS come from the germline V gene. The CDR3 has 15 residues. CDR3 sequence: CASSKLTGNTGELFF. CDR3 coding DNA: TGTGCCAGCAGTAAACTCACCGGGAACACCGGGGAGCTGTTTTTT.

This clone was counted between two and nine times. The chain employs TRBV6-1 and TRBJ1-2; TRBD1 matches 8 bases. The ends lost 5 bases at V and 4 bases at J; junction bases unmatched: 6. This CDR3 is 14 amino acids long. Germline CDR1 is MNHNS and CDR2 is SASEGT. The CDR3, as DNA: TGTGCCAGCAGTCCGACCGGGACAGGCTATGGCTACACCTTC. Its translation: CASSPTGTGYGYTF.

The chain links TRBV7-9 to TRBJ2-3, with D hard to call. V was clipped by 1 base and J by 2 bases, with 4 bases between them. This CDR3 has 13 amino acids. Germline loops: CDR1 SEHNR, CDR2 FQNEAQ (reference sequence). CDR3 region: CASSLEHTDTQYF. In DNA form, the CDR3 reads TGTGCCAGCAGCTTAGAACACACAGATACGCAGTATTTT.

This chain joins TRBV5-1 and TRBJ1-1; 8 bases line up with TRBD1. CDR1 is SGHRS and CDR2 is YFSETQ in the germline V gene. The CDR3 consists of 12 residues. V dropped 4 bases and J dropped 6; count of bases not matched to a gene: 2. The CDR3 reads CASSTGGSEAFF. The DNA for the CDR3 is TGCGCCAGCAGCACAGGGGGATCTGAAGCTTTCTTT.

This clone was detected only once. The chain employs TRBV28 and TRBJ2-7; 9 bases agree with TRBD1. The CDR3 covers 15 residues. Per the germline V gene, CDR1 is MDHEN and CDR2 is SYDVKM. Trimming removed 5 bases from V and 2 bases from J; junction bases left unmatched: 7. The CDR3 here is CASSESGTGTYEQYF. The CDR3 nucleotides read TGTGCCAGCAGTGAATCCGGGACAGGGACCTACGAGCAGTACTTC.

This clone has only a few counts. This chain uses TRBV18 with TRBJ1-4; D call uncertain. The length of the CDR3 is 15 residues. CDR1 KGHSH and CDR2 LQKENI come from the germline V gene. V lost 4 bases and J lost 4, with 13 bases in between. The CDR3 here is CASSQQPGFNEKLFF. Written as DNA, the CDR3 is TGTGCCAGCTCACAACAGCCCGGATTTAATGAAAAACTGTTTTTT.

The V and J genes are TRBV5-4 and TRBJ2-1, with 8 bases lining up with TRBD2. After removal of 4 bases from V and 7 bases from J, the junction contained 16 bases not matched to a gene. The CDR3 is 17 residues long. The germline CDR1 and CDR2 sequences are SGHNT and YYREEE (reference sequence). In DNA form, the CDR3 reads TGTGCCAGCAGCCCCCGTGGCGGAGCGGGAGAGGGGAATGAGCAGTTCTTC. The encoded protein is CASSPRGGAGEGNEQFF.

The chain is built from TRBV7-8 and TRBJ1-2; 10 bases align to TRBD1. Germline CDR1 and CDR2: SGHVS and FQNEAQ. J was trimmed by 4 bases and V by 4 bases; bases with no gene match: 9. This CDR3 has 16 amino acids. The CDR3 region is CASSSGQGNPSYGYTF. The CDR3 DNA is TGTGCCAGCAGCTCGGGACAGGGGAACCCAAGCTATGGCTACACCTTC.

This sequence joins TRBV19 and TRBJ2-5; TRBD1 is a possible D gene (7 bases). In germline, CDR1 is LNHDA, CDR2 SQIVND (reference sequence). The CDR3 is 14 residues long. V was pared by 3 bases and J by 5 bases, with 13 bases between. CDR3 residues: CASSIARGAETQYF. The CDR3 bases are TGTGCCAGTAGTATTGCCAGGGGGGCGGAGACCCAGTACTTC.

The sample holds one count of this clone. The rearrangement joins TRBV25-1 to TRBJ2-7; D call uncertain. CDR3 length: 14 amino acids. V gave up 6 bases and J gave up 1 base, with 13 bases separating them. Germline V lookup: CDR1 MGHDK, CDR2 SYGVNS. The CDR3 sequence is CASRDRGGSYEQYF. CDR3 DNA sequence: TGTGCCAGCAGAGATCGTGGCGGATCCTACGAGCAGTACTTC.

The rearrangement uses TRBV10-3 and TRBJ1-4, with 7 bases fitting TRBD1. Looked up from germline, CDR1 is ENHRY and CDR2 is SYGVKD. This CDR3 is built from 18 residues. Trimming took 4 bases from V and 5 from J; bases not matched to a gene: 16. In DNA, the CDR3 is TGTGCCATCAGTGGCACAGGGGACCGCCGGATTGGGAATGAAAAACTGTTTTTT. Translating it yields CAISGTGDRRIGNEKLFF.

V is TRBV13 and J is TRBJ2-2; 10 positions match TRBD2. With V trimmed by 4 bases and J by 5 bases, 10 bases remained unmatched. The CDR3 is made up of 17 amino acids. Germline lookup yields CDR1 PRHDT and CDR2 FYEKMQ (reference sequence). CDR3 in DNA: TGTGCCAGCAGCTCCTCCCAGCGGGGGGGCCTTACCGGGGAGCTGTTTTTT. Protein sequence: CASSSSQRGGLTGELFF. The variable domain in full, with the rest retrieved from reference TRBV13 and TRBJ2-2, is AAGVIQSPRHLIKEKRETATLKCYPIPRHDTVYWYQQGPGQDPQFLISFYEKMQSDKGSIPDRFSAQQFSDYHSELNMSSLELGDSALYFCASSSSQRGGLTGELFFGEGSRLTVL.

The chain employs TRBV5-1 and TRBJ1-4; D might be TRBD1 (6 bases). The CDR3 consists of 14 residues. Germline V gene data show CDR1 as SGHRS and CDR2 as YFSETQ. V lost 4 bases to trimming and J lost 8 bases, with 15 bases between them. CDR3 bases: TGCGCCAGCAGCCCACAGGGCATGGAGGAAAAACTGTTTTTT. Amino acids: CASSPQGMEEKLFF. Based on the CDR3 plus reference TRBV5-1 and TRBJ1-4, the full variable domain is KAGVTQTPRYLIKTRGQQVTLSCSPISGHRSVSWYQQTPGQGLQFLFEYFSETQRNKGNFPGRFSGRQFSNSRSEMNVSTLELGDSALYLCASSPQGMEEKLFFGSGTQLSVL.

This chain uses TRBV6-1 with TRBJ2-7, with TRBD1 as a possible D gene (5 bases). The CDR3 is made up of 14 amino acids. V gave up 3 bases and J gave up 1 base, with 10 bases separating them. Per the germline V gene, CDR1 is MNHNS and CDR2 is SASEGT. CDR3 DNA sequence: TGTGCCAGCAGTGATCAGGGTGGATCCTACGAGCAGTACTTC. It encodes CASSDQGGSYEQYF.

This rearrangement joins TRBV19 to TRBJ2-5, with TRBD1 matching 9 bases. The V and J ends lost 5 bases and 4 bases, in that order; junction bases with no gene match: 8. CDR1 and CDR2 (germline): LNHDA, SQIVND (reference sequence). This CDR3 contains 15 residues. The DNA of the CDR3 is TGTGCCAGTAGTCAAAGGACAGGGGAAACAGAGACCCAGTACTTC. Its protein product is CASSQRTGETETQYF.

The sample holds one count of this clone. The rearrangement uses TRBV19 and TRBJ2-1, with D tentatively TRBD2 (5 bases). The length of the CDR3 is 14 residues. With 6 bases removed from V and 7 bases from J, the gap between germline ends came to 16 bases. Germline CDR1 LNHDA, CDR2 SQIVND (reference sequence). CDR3 sequence (DNA): TGTGCCAGTAGCCAGCCCGGGGAGAAGAATGAGCAGTTCTTC. This sequence encodes CASSQPGEKNEQFF.

This chain joins TRBV5-1 and TRBJ1-1; possible D gene TRBD1, 6 bases. The CDR3 is 13 amino acids. Germline V CDR1 and CDR2: SGHRS, YFSETQ. V was clipped by 4 bases and J by 4 bases, with 11 bases between them. The DNA for the CDR3 is TGCGCCAGCAGCCCTACAGGGCGCACTGAAGCTTTCTTT. Translated: CASSPTGRTEAFF.

This clone was observed a few times. This chain joins TRBV5-1 and TRBJ1-1; 9 bases match TRBD1. The CDR3 spans 15 residues. Per the germline V gene, CDR1 is SGHRS and CDR2 is YFSETQ. The V gene end was trimmed by 2 bases and the J gene end by 3 bases; junction bases not matched to a gene: 5. The chain's CDR3 is CASSFTGGVDTEAFF. CDR3 bases: TGCGCCAGCAGCTTTACAGGGGGCGTGGACACTGAAGCTTTCTTT.

The chain links TRBV28 to TRBJ1-1; D remains ambiguous. V was clipped by 4 bases and J by 6 bases, with 15 bases between them. Germline lookup yields CDR1 MDHEN and CDR2 SYDVKM. This CDR3 contains 14 residues. For the CDR3, the DNA is TGTGCCAGCAGTTCCCCGCCGGCGGGATCTGAAGCTTTCTTT. It specifies CASSSPPAGSEAFF.

This sequence joins TRBV7-9 and TRBJ1-2; 9 bases match TRBD1. V lost 5 bases, J lost 7 bases, and 2 bases stayed unmatched. This CDR3 region has 12 residues. Germline assignment: CDR1 SEHNR and CDR2 FQNEAQ (reference sequence). The CDR3 DNA follows: TGTGCCAGCAGCCCGGGACAGGGTGGCTACACCTTC. This encodes CASSPGQGGYTF.

This clone was counted a few times. The CDR3 bases are TGTGCCAGCAGTTTATTGCGAGACCCGGGGGAGACCCAGTACTTC. It encodes CASSLLRDPGETQYF. This chain connects TRBV28 to TRBJ2-5; a possible D gene is TRBD2 (5 bases). The germline gives CDR1 MDHEN, CDR2 SYDVKM. The CDR3 extends over 15 amino acids. Trimming took 1 base from V and 5 from J, leaving 14 bases between them.

This chain connects TRBV10-3 to TRBJ1-1; 10 bases fit TRBD1. Germline values: CDR1 ENHRY, CDR2 SYGVKD. CDR3 length: 14 residues. V lost 10 bases to trimming and J lost 3 bases; unmatched junction nucleotides: 8. The CDR3 DNA is TGTGCCACCGGACAGGGGGTAACGGACACTGAAGCTTTCTTT. Its translation: CATGQGVTDTEAFF.

This clone has more than one count but fewer than ten. This chain joins TRBV11-2 and TRBJ1-5; 7 nucleotides agree with TRBD1. Germline trimming cut 6 bases from V and 3 bases from J; bases unmatched to any gene: 8. The CDR3 totals 15 residues. Per germline, CDR1 SGHAT and CDR2 FQNNGV. The CDR3 protein is CASSSGGQNNQPQHF. As DNA, the CDR3 is TGTGCCAGCAGTAGTGGGGGACAGAACAATCAGCCCCAGCATTTT.

This sequence joins TRBV19 and TRBJ2-2, with a weak D call TRBD1 (5 bases). Trimming removed 2 bases at V and 6 bases at J, with 7 bases between. The germline gives CDR1 LNHDA, CDR2 SQIVND (reference sequence). The CDR3 has 13 amino acids. CDR3 protein: CASSISRAGELFF. The CDR3 region has the DNA TGTGCCAGTAGTATAAGCAGGGCCGGGGAGCTGTTTTTT. Full variable domain (missing parts from reference TRBV19 and TRBJ2-2): DGGITQSPKYLFRKEGQNVTLSCEQNLNHDAMYWYRQDPGQGLRLIYYSQIVNDFQKGDIAEGYSVSREKKESFPLTVTSAQKNPTAFYLCASSISRAGELFFGEGSRLTVL.

A few counts support this clone. This chain links TRBV7-2 with TRBJ2-1, with D possibly being TRBD2 (5 bases). V lost 5 bases and J lost 0, with 11 bases in between. The CDR3 sequence is 15 residues long. Germline CDR1 SGHTA, CDR2 FQGNSA. In nucleotides, the CDR3 is TGTGCCAGCAGCGGAACTACTAGCTCCTACAATGAGCAGTTCTTC. Translated: CASSGTTSSYNEQFF.